Below are 20 T cell receptor beta chains sequenced from a single sample in a study of blood T cell repertoires in COVID-19. Profiled with immunoSEQ multiplex PCR; TCRdb holds only in-frame clones, not every one. The data hold about 430,000 clones, with around 89% observed a single time. Sequenced material: PBMCs or T cells enriched from blood (not recorded which). The origin of the receptors is a woman aged 30 to 39 with acute COVID-19.

The rearrangement joins TRBV9 to TRBJ2-3; the match to TRBD1 covers 8 bases. The CDR3 spans 16 residues. The V and J ends lost 3 bases and 0 bases, in that order; junction bases with no gene match: 6. Germline values: CDR1 SGDLS, CDR2 YYNGEE. CDR3 sequence: CASSARGRVSTDTQYF. CDR3 coding DNA: TGTGCCAGCAGCGCCAGGGGGCGAGTTAGCACAGATACGCAGTATTTT.

The chain links TRBV27 to TRBJ1-5, with D possibly matching TRBD1 (5 bases). Germline-derived CDR1 and CDR2 are MNHEY and SMNVEV (reference sequence). V was cut by 3 bases and J by 4 bases, with 13 bases left in between. CDR3 length: 15 residues. CDR3 DNA sequence: TGTGCCAGCAGTTTCCAGGGAACAGGTAATCAGCCCCAGCATTTT. Protein: CASSFQGTGNQPQHF.

This chain connects TRBV6-5 to TRBJ2-7, with 10 bases aligning to TRBD1. V lost 2 bases and J lost 5; bases outside the gene matches: 6. This CDR3 spans 15 amino acids. The germline V gene encodes CDR1 MNHEY and CDR2 SVGAGI. The CDR3 sequence: CASSYLGTGANEQYF. CDR3 nucleotide sequence: TGTGCCAGCAGTTACCTCGGGACAGGGGCAAACGAGCAGTACTTC.

The chain links TRBV7-6 to TRBJ1-2, with D maybe TRBD1 (6 bases). The V end was cut by 2 bases, the J end by 8 bases, with 15 bases between. Germline V gene lookup returns CDR1 SGHVS and CDR2 FNYEAQ. This CDR3 has 14 amino acids. The CDR3 here is CASSLSPGVEGYTF. The DNA for the CDR3 is TGTGCCAGCAGCTTAAGCCCAGGGGTGGAGGGCTACACCTTC.

The rearrangement joins TRBV10-3 to TRBJ2-2; TRBD1 matches at 8 bases. With V trimmed by 3 bases and J by 5 bases, 5 bases remained unmatched. The CDR3 consists of 15 residues. Per the germline V gene, CDR1 is ENHRY and CDR2 is SYGVKD. The CDR3: CAISDGTGVTGELFF. DNA of the CDR3: TGTGCCATCAGTGATGGGACAGGAGTTACCGGGGAGCTGTTTTTT.

This clone was seen once. The chain uses TRBV18 and TRBJ1-1; 7 nucleotides align to TRBD1. The CDR3 has 13 residues. Per germline, CDR1 KGHSH and CDR2 LQKENI. The V segment lost 2 bases and the J segment 12 bases; nucleotides outside the gene matches: 9. The CDR3 loop reads CASSPSRDRATFF. CDR3 nucleotide sequence: TGTGCCAGCTCACCAAGCCGAGACAGGGCTACTTTCTTT.

The chain employs TRBV5-1 and TRBJ1-6; 8 nucleotides align to TRBD1. The V gene's germline CDR1 is SGHRS and CDR2 YFSETQ. This CDR3 has 14 amino acids. V was clipped by 3 bases and J by 8 bases; unmatched bases: 4. CDR3 in DNA: TGCGCCAGCAGCTCTGGACAGGGATATTCACCCCTCCACTTT. Translation gives CASSSGQGYSPLHF.

This rearrangement joins TRBV7-2 to TRBJ2-5, with a possible D match to TRBD1 (6 bases). V lost 2 bases to trimming and J lost 5 bases, with 15 bases between them. The CDR3 sequence is 15 residues long. CDR1 is SGHTA, CDR2 FQGNSA, per germline. This CDR3 reads CASSLNQPQGETQYF. CDR3 coding DNA: TGTGCCAGCAGCTTAAATCAGCCCCAGGGGGAGACCCAGTACTTC.

The CDR3 is CASANLNSNEQFF. The DNA of the CDR3 is TGTGCCAGCGCGAACCTTAACTCCAATGAGCAGTTCTTC. The J gene is TRBJ2-1, the V gene TRBV6-6; D gene uncertain. The CDR3 sequence is 13 residues long. V dropped 8 bases and J dropped 6 bases, with 14 bases sitting between them. Germline V CDR1 and CDR2: MNHNY, SVGAGI (reference sequence).

The chain joins TRBV27 to TRBJ2-7, with 9 bases matching TRBD1. CDR1 is MNHEY and CDR2 is SMNVEV in the germline V gene (reference sequence). V was clipped by 2 bases and J by 6 bases; unmatched bases: 2. CDR3 size: 13 residues. The CDR3 reads CASSLDRGTEQYF. The CDR3 DNA is TGTGCCAGCAGTTTAGACAGGGGGACCGAGCAGTACTTC.

This chain joins TRBV5-1 and TRBJ1-1; D perhaps matches TRBD1 (5 bases). This CDR3 is 16 amino acids long. Germline V gene lookup returns CDR1 SGHRS and CDR2 YFSETQ. The V gene lost 0 bases and the J gene lost 2 bases, with 14 bases spanning the gap. CDR3 sequence reads: CASSLAGGGANTEAFF. Written as DNA, the CDR3 is TGCGCCAGCAGCTTGGCCGGGGGAGGGGCTAACACTGAAGCTTTCTTT. The full variable domain, in which reference TRBV5-1 and TRBJ1-1 provide the parts outside the CDR3, is KAGVTQTPRYLIKTRGQQVTLSCSPISGHRSVSWYQQTPGQGLQFLFEYFSETQRNKGNFPGRFSGRQFSNSRSEMNVSTLELGDSALYLCASSLAGGGANTEAFFGQGTRLTVV.

About this clone: This specimen includes other DNA sequences encoding the same CDR3. This chain uses TRBV13 with TRBJ1-2; 7 bases are a match to TRBD1. CDR3 length: 15 residues. With 0 bases clipped from V and 0 bases from J, the junction kept 1 base outside the gene matches. The germline V gene encodes CDR1 PRHDT and CDR2 FYEKMQ (reference sequence). The chain's CDR3 is CASSLGQGANYGYTF. The CDR3 DNA reads as TGTGCCAGCAGCTTAGGGCAGGGGGCTAACTATGGCTACACCTTC.

The chain is built from TRBV5-1 and TRBJ2-7, with 7 nucleotides matching TRBD1. Per the germline V gene, CDR1 is SGHRS and CDR2 is YFSETQ. V was clipped by 4 bases and J by 3 bases; unmatched bases: 4. The CDR3 length is 13 residues. The CDR3 sequence: CASSTGQYYEQYF. CDR3 DNA sequence: TGCGCCAGCAGCACGGGACAGTACTACGAGCAGTACTTC.

This rearrangement joins TRBV5-1 to TRBJ2-1; 8 bases agree with TRBD1. V was pared by 1 base and J by 5 bases, with 2 bases of the junction left unmatched. The germline V gene has CDR1 SGHRS and CDR2 YFSETQ. This CDR3 is built from 14 residues. The chain's CDR3 is CASSLIQGDNEQFF. CDR3 bases: TGCGCCAGCAGCTTGATACAGGGGGACAATGAGCAGTTCTTC.

CDR3 coding DNA: TGTGCCAGCAGTGCAAGTCCAGGGGCCCAGAGCTCCTACAATGAGCAGTTCTTC. Protein sequence: CASSASPGAQSSYNEQFF. The chain recombines TRBV25-1 with TRBJ2-1, with a tentative D call TRBD1 (6 bases). The CDR3 runs 18 residues. CDR1 is MGHDK and CDR2 is SYGVNS in the germline V gene. V dropped 4 bases and J dropped 0 bases, with 19 bases sitting between them. Full variable domain (remainder filled in from reference TRBV25-1 and TRBJ2-1): EADIYQTPRYLVIGTGKKITLECSQTMGHDKMYWYQQDPGMELHLIHYSYGVNSTEKGDLSSESTVSRIRTEHFPLTLESARPSHTSQYLCASSASPGAQSSYNEQFFGPGTRLTVL.

The chain links TRBV7-9 to TRBJ2-3, with 8 bases matching TRBD1. CDR3 length: 15 residues. V lost 5 bases to trimming and J lost 4 bases; unmatched junction nucleotides: 8. Per germline, CDR1 SEHNR and CDR2 FQNEAQ (reference sequence). The CDR3 loop reads CASSHGTGHSDTQYF. The CDR3 nucleotides read TGTGCCAGCAGCCACGGGACAGGCCACTCAGATACGCAGTATTTT.

The gene calls are TRBV4-1 and TRBJ2-5; weak D call: TRBD2 (6 bases). The CDR3 consists of 15 residues. Germline loops: CDR1 MGHRA, CDR2 YSYEKL. The V gene lost 0 bases and the J gene lost 4 bases, with 12 bases spanning the gap. The DNA of the CDR3 is TGCGCCAGCAGCCAAGATCAGGTGGGGGGAGAGACCCAGTACTTC. Translated, it gives CASSQDQVGGETQYF.

This clone was found a few times. The chain links TRBV20-1 to TRBJ2-7; D perhaps matches TRBD1 (6 bases). Germline V gene lookup returns CDR1 DFQATT and CDR2 SNEGSKA (reference sequence). The ends were cut back, 5 bases at V and 4 bases at J, with 9 bases in the middle. The CDR3 consists of 11 residues. In nucleotides, the CDR3 is TGCAGTGCTGCTGGACAGTACGAGCAGTACTTC. It is translated as CSAAGQYEQYF.

Points on this clone: This sample includes further DNA sequences coding for the same CDR3. The rearrangement uses TRBV7-3 and TRBJ1-1, with 8 nucleotides matching TRBD1. The trim removed 5 bases at V and 2 bases at J, leaving 4 bases unmatched. The germline gives CDR1 SGHTA, CDR2 FQGTGA. This CDR3 comprises 14 residues. The CDR3 nucleotides are TGTGCCAGCAGCCCAACAGGGGGTAACACTGAAGCTTTCTTT. As protein: CASSPTGGNTEAFF. Based on the CDR3 plus reference TRBV7-3 and TRBJ1-1, the full variable domain is GAGVSQTPSNKVTEKGKYVELRCDPISGHTALYWYRQSLGQGPEFLIYFQGTGAADDSGLPNDRFFAVRPEGSVSTLKIQRTERGDSAVYLCASSPTGGNTEAFFGQGTRLTVV.

V is TRBV21-1 and J is TRBJ1-4; the table's D call TRBD1 went unverified against the DNA. TRBV21-1 is a pseudogene. This CDR3 is built from 19 residues. The DNA for the CDR3 is TGTGCCAGCAGCAACCGTATGCTGGGCCCCCGAGACCTCAATGAAAAACTGTTTTTT. Translation: CASSNRMLGPRDLNEKLFF.